Listed below are T cell receptor beta chains from one sample, sequenced in a study of response to subunit inactivated influenza vaccine. TCRdb recomputed calls from the RT-PCR reads with MiXCR, one row per CDR3 protein. The sample consists of around 170,000 distinct CDR3 sequences, roughly 10% of them appearing once. The sequencing used CD8+ T cells sorted from PBMCs, collected roughly 24 months after vaccination. These receptor sequences come from a man aged 50-75 years who received an inactivated influenza vaccine. CDR3s include the opening cysteine and the closing phenylalanine or tryptophan. D genes are given only for firm matches. Size is omitted from some rows. Given values are once, few, many or a class for expanded clones.

D gene	V gene	clone size	J gene	CDR3 protein	CDR3 DNA
TRBD2	TRBV6-5	many	TRBJ2-1	CASSSGLAGGSSYNEQFF	TGTGCCAGCAGTTCCGGACTAGCGGGGGGGAGCTCCTACAATGAGCAGTTCTTC
-	TRBV6-5	-	TRBJ1-3	CASSYAYPAAAGNTIYF	TGTGCCAGCAGTTACGCATATCCCGCGGCAGCTGGAAACACCATATATTTT
-	TRBV3-1	-	TRBJ2-2	CASSHLLGGNTGELFF	TGTGCCAGCAGCCACCTCCTTGGGGGGAACACCGGGGAGCTGTTTTTT
TRBD1	TRBV7-9	-	TRBJ2-5	CASSFRQGSWTQYF	TGTGCCAGCAGCTTCCGACAGGGGAGTTGGACCCAGTACTTC
-	TRBV6-1	few	TRBJ2-1	CASSQLSGDEQFF	TGTGCCAGCAGTCAACTCTCGGGCGATGAGCAGTTCTTC
-	TRBV6-5	few	TRBJ2-5	CASSPRGETQYF	TGTGCCAGCAGTCCCCGGGGCGAGACCCAGTACTTC
-	TRBV18	many	TRBJ2-3	CASSPWEADTQYF	TGTGCCAGCTCACCGTGGGAGGCAGATACGCAGTATTTT
TRBD1	TRBV18	-	TRBJ1-2	CASSLRQGYYGYTF	TGTGCCAGCTCACTCAGACAGGGTTACTATGGCTACACCTTC
-	TRBV29-1	-	TRBJ2-1	CSVEDRMPYNEQFF	TGCAGCGTTGAAGATCGAATGCCCTACAATGAGCAGTTCTTC
-	TRBV6-1	few	TRBJ2-2	CASGPWAEGTGELFF	TGTGCCAGCGGACCGTGGGCCGAGGGCACCGGGGAGCTGTTTTTT
-	TRBV13	few	TRBJ1-6	CASSFLDLNSPLHF	TGTGCCAGCAGCTTTCTGGACCTCAATTCACCCCTCCACTTT
TRBD1	TRBV2	-	TRBJ2-3	CASSVPGQYFTDTQYF	TGTGCCAGCAGTGTACCGGGACAGTATTTTACAGATACGCAGTATTTT
-	TRBV29-1	-	TRBJ1-1	CSVEPGFDTEAFF	TGCAGCGTTGAACCAGGGTTTGACACTGAAGCTTTCTTT
-	TRBV15	many	TRBJ1-4	CATSRDVEREKLFF	TGTGCCACCAGCAGAGATGTAGAGCGGGAAAAACTGTTTTTT
TRBD2	TRBV3-1	-	TRBJ2-3	CASSRSGVGTDTQYF	TGTGCCAGCAGCCGTAGCGGGGTAGGCACAGATACGCAGTATTTT
-	TRBV28	-	TRBJ2-3	CASCRVHTDTQYF	TGTGCCAGCTGCCGGGTCCACACAGATACGCAGTATTTT
TRBD1	TRBV12-3/TRBV12-4	many	TRBJ2-7	CASSPRQGLYEQYF	TGTGCCAGCAGTCCGAGACAGGGGCTATACGAGCAGTACTTC
TRBD1	TRBV9	once	TRBJ2-2	CASSVIAGGITGELFF	TGTGCCAGCAGCGTGATCGCAGGGGGCATCACCGGGGAGCTGTTTTTT
TRBD1	TRBV24-1	-	TRBJ2-1	CATSDSQGAYNEQFF	TGTGCCACCAGTGATTCACAGGGGGCTTACAATGAGCAGTTCTTC
TRBD2	TRBV16	many	TRBJ2-1	CASSQLSGGSYNEQFF	TGTGCCAGCAGCCAACTTAGCGGGGGGTCCTACAATGAGCAGTTCTTC
TRBD2	TRBV6-1	many	TRBJ2-7	CASGVATSGTGEQYF	TGTGCCAGTGGGGTGGCGACTAGCGGGACAGGCGAGCAGTACTTC
-	TRBV25-1	many	TRBJ1-2	CASSGYGYTF	TGTGCCAGCAGCGGATATGGCTACACCTTC
TRBD2	TRBV4-3	-	TRBJ2-1	CASSQDVAGGLRDYNEQFF	TGCGCCAGCAGCCAAGATGTAGCGGGAGGGTTACGAGACTACAATGAGCAGTTCTTC
-	TRBV6-2/TRBV6-3	few	TRBJ2-7	CASSYSQPSYEQYF	TGTGCCAGCAGTTACTCCCAGCCATCCTACGAGCAGTACTTC
-	TRBV6-1	few	TRBJ1-2	CASSDRTANYGYTF	TGTGCCAGCAGTGATAGGACAGCTAACTATGGCTACACCTTC
-	TRBV29-1	-	TRBJ2-1	CSVEGGESYNEQFF	TGCAGCGTTGAGGGGGGAGAGTCCTACAATGAGCAGTTCTTC
-	TRBV6-1	-	TRBJ2-3	CASTAGGAHTDTQYF	TGTGCCAGCACCGCCGGCGGGGCACACACAGATACGCAGTATTTT
-	TRBV10-3	-	TRBJ2-7	CAISEGNEQYF	TGTGCCATCAGTGAGGGAAATGAGCAGTACTTC